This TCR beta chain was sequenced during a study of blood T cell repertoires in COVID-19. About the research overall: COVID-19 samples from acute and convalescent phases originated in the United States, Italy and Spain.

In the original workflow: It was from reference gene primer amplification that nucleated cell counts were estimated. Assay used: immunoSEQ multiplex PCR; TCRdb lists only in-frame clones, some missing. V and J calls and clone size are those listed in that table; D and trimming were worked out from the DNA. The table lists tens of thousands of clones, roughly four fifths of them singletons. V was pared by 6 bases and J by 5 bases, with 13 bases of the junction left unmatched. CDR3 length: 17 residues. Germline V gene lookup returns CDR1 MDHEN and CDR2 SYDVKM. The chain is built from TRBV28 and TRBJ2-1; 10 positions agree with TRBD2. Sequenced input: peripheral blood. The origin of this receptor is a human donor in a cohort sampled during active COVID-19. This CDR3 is CASSKKPGLAIDNEQFF. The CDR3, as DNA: TGTGCCAGCAGCAAGAAACCGGGACTAGCGATCGACAATGAGCAGTTCTTC.